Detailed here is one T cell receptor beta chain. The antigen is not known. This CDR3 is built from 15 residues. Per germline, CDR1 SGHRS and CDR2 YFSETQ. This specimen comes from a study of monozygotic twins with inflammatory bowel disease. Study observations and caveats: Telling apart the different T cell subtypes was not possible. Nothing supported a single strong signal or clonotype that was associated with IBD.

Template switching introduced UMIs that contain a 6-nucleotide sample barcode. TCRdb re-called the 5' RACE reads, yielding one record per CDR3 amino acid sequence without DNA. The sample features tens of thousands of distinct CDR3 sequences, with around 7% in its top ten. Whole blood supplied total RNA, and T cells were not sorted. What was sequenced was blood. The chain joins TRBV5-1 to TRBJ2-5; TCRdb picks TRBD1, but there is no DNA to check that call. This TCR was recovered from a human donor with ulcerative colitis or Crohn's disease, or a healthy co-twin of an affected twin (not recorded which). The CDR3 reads CASSFLPGGEETQYF.